These 28 T cell receptor beta chains share one sample of origin, sequenced in a study of shared clonotypes between healthy human individuals. Using immunoSEQ multiplex PCR, the repertoire was profiled, and TCRdb retains in-frame clones only, with some absent. The data hold around 2,100,000 clones, with 85% to 95% observed a single time. CD45RO-negative, CCR7-selected cells formed the naive CD8 fraction, which excluded terminally differentiated effector memory CD45RA+ cells. Sequenced input: naive CD8+ T cells sorted from blood. These receptors all stem from a man between 18 and 35 years old in good health.

This clone was recorded a few times. Other nucleotide sequences from this sample produce the same CDR3. The chain uses TRBV5-1 and TRBJ2-2; no definite D call. Germline V CDR1 and CDR2: SGHRS, YFSETQ. This CDR3 comprises 14 residues. The germline V and J ends were trimmed by 0 bases and 0 bases, with 3 bases remaining between them. The CDR3 nucleotides read TGCGCCAGCAGCTTGGCACCGAACACCGGGGAGCTGTTTTTT. It specifies CASSLAPNTGELFF.

The chain employs TRBV4-1 and TRBJ1-1; 7 bases line up with TRBD1. Germline V gene sequence: CDR1 MGHRA, CDR2 YSYEKL. V shed 3 bases and J 4 bases; nucleotides not matched to a gene: 2. This CDR3 contains 13 residues. CDR3: CASSHDRVTEAFF. CDR3 nucleotides: TGCGCCAGCAGCCATGACAGGGTCACTGAAGCTTTCTTT.

The rearrangement uses TRBV4-1 and TRBJ2-7; the match to TRBD2 covers 11 bases. The CDR3 loop spans 18 amino acids. With V trimmed by 0 bases and J by 0 bases, 7 bases remained unmatched. In germline, CDR1 is MGHRA, CDR2 YSYEKL. CDR3 nucleotide sequence: TGCGCCAGCAGCCAAGAGCCAATAGCGGGAGGGAGCTCCTACGAGCAGTACTTC. It is translated as CASSQEPIAGGSSYEQYF.

The genes are TRBV27 and TRBJ2-2; D ambiguous. Germline assignment: CDR1 MNHEY and CDR2 SMNVEV (reference sequence). V was trimmed by 6 bases and J by 3 bases, leaving 17 bases between them. CDR3 length equals 16 residues. CDR3 coding DNA: TGTGCCAGCAGCCCAGTCGGGCCCATCTACACCGGGGAGCTGTTTTTT. The encoded protein is CASSPVGPIYTGELFF.

The rearrangement joins TRBV7-9 to TRBJ1-1; 8 positions agree with TRBD1. The CDR3 spans 15 residues. The V and J ends lost 1 base and 5 bases, in that order; junction bases with no gene match: 6. Germline values: CDR1 SEHNR, CDR2 FQNEAQ (reference sequence). CDR3 DNA: TGTGCCAGCAGCTTAGTCGGGCAGGGGGCAACTGAAGCTTTCTTT. Translating it yields CASSLVGQGATEAFF. Full variable domain (remainder filled in from reference TRBV7-9 and TRBJ1-1): DTGVSQNPRHKITKRGQNVTFRCDPISEHNRLYWYRQTLGQGPEFLTYFQNEAQLEKSRLLSDRFSAERPKGSFSTLEIQRTEQGDSAMYLCASSLVGQGATEAFFGQGTRLTVV.

This clone was recorded once. The V gene is TRBV19, the J gene TRBJ2-7; D gene ambiguous. The CDR3 loop spans 15 amino acids. V lost 5 bases, J lost 4 bases, and 18 bases lay in between. The germline CDR1 and CDR2 sequences are LNHDA and SQIVND (reference sequence). The CDR3 DNA is TGTGCCAGTAGTTCCTACTGGGAAGGAACTTACGAGCAGTACTTC. It encodes CASSSYWEGTYEQYF.

The chain couples TRBV7-9 to TRBJ1-2; 7 bases fit TRBD1. V lost 4 bases to trimming and J lost 3 bases; unmatched junction nucleotides: 5. Germline V CDR1 and CDR2: SEHNR, FQNEAQ (reference sequence). The CDR3 has 14 amino acids. The CDR3: CASSWEGADYGYTF. The CDR3 DNA sequence: TGTGCCAGCAGCTGGGAGGGGGCGGACTATGGCTACACCTTC.

This sequence joins TRBV13 and TRBJ2-7; possible D gene TRBD2, 5 bases. This CDR3 region has 14 residues. Trimming took 5 bases from V and 2 from J, leaving 13 bases between them. CDR1 is PRHDT and CDR2 is FYEKMQ in the germline V gene (reference sequence). CDR3 loop: CASSPEAITYEQYF. In nucleotides, the CDR3 is TGTGCCAGCAGCCCGGAGGCGATTACCTACGAGCAGTACTTC.

Of note for this clone: Other DNA sequences of this sample code for an identical CDR3. The V and J genes are TRBV9 and TRBJ2-7, with 9 bases that match TRBD1. Germline-derived CDR1 and CDR2 are SGDLS and YYNGEE. J was trimmed by 4 bases and V by 0 bases; bases with no gene match: 5. The CDR3 loop spans 15 amino acids. In nucleotides, the CDR3 is TGTGCCAGCAGCGTAGGAGTGACAGGGGGTTACGAGCAGTACTTC. Translating it yields CASSVGVTGGYEQYF.

The chain uses TRBV9 and TRBJ2-3; no clear D. The V and J ends lost 0 bases and 6 bases respectively, with 8 bases between them. The CDR3 covers 13 residues. Germline CDR1 is SGDLS and CDR2 is YYNGEE. Here the CDR3 DNA reads TGTGCCAGCAGCGTAGGGCCTACGGATACGCAGTATTTT. Translated, it gives CASSVGPTDTQYF.

The chain employs TRBV7-6 and TRBJ2-3; D call uncertain. Germline CDR1 and CDR2: SGHVS and FNYEAQ. With 1 base removed from V and 4 bases from J, the gap between germline ends came to 12 bases. This CDR3 has 15 amino acids. CDR3 amino acids: CASSLGSGYPDTQYF. CDR3 DNA: TGTGCCAGCAGCTTAGGATCCGGTTACCCAGATACGCAGTATTTT.

The V and J genes are TRBV9 and TRBJ2-1; D remains unclear. Germline lookup yields CDR1 SGDLS and CDR2 YYNGEE. V lost 3 bases and J lost 9, with 25 bases in between. The CDR3 consists of 17 residues. CDR3 sequence reads: CASSAGGQARPAGEQFF. The CDR3 DNA follows: TGTGCCAGCAGCGCGGGTGGTCAAGCGAGGCCCGCTGGTGAGCAGTTCTTC.

This clone was recorded a few times. The chain combines TRBV27 with TRBJ1-6; no definite D call. The CDR3 contains 12 residues. Germline CDR1 is MNHEY and CDR2 is SMNVEV (reference sequence). With 7 bases removed from V and 7 bases from J, the gap between germline ends came to 8 bases. Here the CDR3 DNA reads TGTGCCAGCAAGGAATGGAATTCACCCCTCCACTTT. Translated, it gives CASKEWNSPLHF.

The chain has TRBV11-1 and TRBJ2-2; TRBD1 might be the D (5 bases). The CDR3 spans 15 residues. Germline assignment: CDR1 SGHAT and CDR2 FQDESV (reference sequence). V dropped 8 bases and J dropped 3 bases, with 16 bases sitting between them. CDR3: CASGAPGQDTGELFF. The CDR3, as DNA: TGTGCCAGCGGAGCCCCCGGACAAGACACCGGGGAGCTGTTTTTT.

Details on this clone: Other DNA sequences in this sample translate to the same CDR3. The CDR3 sequence: CASSQVGSTDTQYF. The CDR3 DNA follows: TGTGCCAGCAGCCAAGTGGGGAGCACAGATACGCAGTATTTT. V usage is TRBV14 and J usage is TRBJ2-3; no clear D gene. This CDR3 spans 14 amino acids. Trimming removed 1 base from V and 0 bases from J, with 5 bases in between. The V gene's germline CDR1 is SGHDN and CDR2 FVKESK.

On this clone itself: Different DNA sequences within this sample yield the same CDR3. V usage is TRBV6-6 and J usage is TRBJ2-7; the D is unclear. The V end was cut by 8 bases, the J end by 1 base, with 12 bases between. The CDR3 has 13 residues. CDR1 and CDR2 (germline): MNHNY, SVGAGI (reference sequence). The CDR3 nucleotides read TGTGCCAGCCGCCCTGGGGTGTCCTACGAGCAGTACTTC. It is translated as CASRPGVSYEQYF.

V is TRBV10-2 and J is TRBJ2-1; possibly TRBD1 for D (6 bases). Per the germline V gene, CDR1 is WSHSY and CDR2 is SAAADI. This CDR3 has 14 residues. Deletions cut 6 bases from V and 6 bases from J, with 15 bases between. The CDR3, as DNA: TGCGCCAGCAGCCCGGAACAGGGACCCAATGAGCAGTTCTTC. This sequence encodes CASSPEQGPNEQFF.

The rearrangement uses TRBV11-2 and TRBJ2-5, with 7 bases that match TRBD2. Germline CDR1 is SGHAT and CDR2 is FQNNGV. V trimming: 2 bases; J trimming: 1 base; junction bases outside the gene matches: 7. The CDR3 is 16 amino acids. The CDR3 nucleotides are TGTGCCAGCAGCTTAAGCGGGGAGGGGACCCAAGAGACCCAGTACTTC. Protein sequence: CASSLSGEGTQETQYF.

The V and J genes are TRBV29-1 and TRBJ1-2; D unclear. The CDR3 is made up of 11 amino acids. CDR1 and CDR2 from the germline V gene are SQVTM and ANQGSEA. V lost 7 bases and J lost 4, with 10 bases in between. The CDR3 DNA reads TGCAGCGCACGACAAGGCTATGGCTACACCTTC. Translated, it gives CSARQGYGYTF.

The chain couples TRBV18 to TRBJ2-7; 7 bases are a match to TRBD1. Germline V gene sequence: CDR1 KGHSH, CDR2 LQKENI. With 1 base clipped from V and 2 bases from J, the junction kept 5 bases outside the gene matches. The CDR3 is made up of 15 amino acids. CDR3 in amino acids: CASSPLKGTAYEQYF. The CDR3 DNA reads TGTGCCAGCTCACCACTTAAAGGGACAGCCTACGAGCAGTACTTC.

The chain combines TRBV27 with TRBJ2-5; no reliable D call. The germline gives CDR1 MNHEY, CDR2 SMNVEV (reference sequence). V lost 4 bases and J lost 0, with 6 bases in between. The CDR3 has 13 amino acids. Written as DNA, the CDR3 is TGTGCCAGCAGTTCTCACTACCAAGAGACCCAGTACTTC. Amino acid sequence: CASSSHYQETQYF.

The V call is TRBV27, the J call TRBJ2-2; weak D call: TRBD2 (5 bases). Per the germline V gene, CDR1 is MNHEY and CDR2 is SMNVEV (reference sequence). The CDR3 is 16 residues long. Deletions cut 3 bases from V and 1 base from J, with 12 bases between. The CDR3 protein is CASSFVVGRNTGELFF. In nucleotides, the CDR3 is TGTGCCAGCAGTTTTGTTGTGGGGAGGAACACCGGGGAGCTGTTTTTT.

The chain employs TRBV4-1 and TRBJ2-7; 7 bases are shared with TRBD1. Germline V CDR1 and CDR2: MGHRA, YSYEKL. Trimming took 4 bases from V and 0 from J; bases not matched to a gene: 12. CDR3 length equals 17 residues. The CDR3 loop is CASSPEEGGQASYEQYF. The CDR3 DNA reads as TGCGCCAGCAGCCCCGAGGAAGGCGGACAGGCCTCCTACGAGCAGTACTTC.

The rearrangement joins TRBV11-2 to TRBJ2-5; the match to TRBD1 covers 8 bases. CDR1 is SGHAT and CDR2 is FQNNGV in the germline V gene. This CDR3 comprises 14 residues. V shed 5 bases and J 7 bases; nucleotides not matched to a gene: 9. CDR3 region: CASSQPDREVTQYF. CDR3 DNA: TGTGCCAGCAGCCAGCCGGACAGGGAGGTGACCCAGTACTTC.

The gene calls are TRBV27 and TRBJ1-5; D gene ambiguous. V lost 6 bases to trimming and J lost 5 bases, with 11 bases between them. The length of the CDR3 is 13 residues. The germline gives CDR1 MNHEY, CDR2 SMNVEV (reference sequence). CDR3 in amino acids: CASSRRGDQPQHF. CDR3 sequence (DNA): TGTGCCAGCAGCCGGCGGGGAGATCAGCCCCAGCATTTT.

This chain's CDR3 is CASSAMTGLYQPQHF. The CDR3 coding sequence is TGTGCCAGCAGTGCCATGACAGGGCTGTATCAGCCCCAGCATTTT. The chain is built from TRBV28 and TRBJ1-5; 7 nucleotides match TRBD1. V gave up 5 bases and J gave up 5 bases; unmatched junction bases: 9. This CDR3 has 15 amino acids. Germline V gene lookup returns CDR1 MDHEN and CDR2 SYDVKM.

This clone showed up just once. This sequence joins TRBV11-2 and TRBJ2-3; 10 bases are a match to TRBD2. CDR3 size: 15 residues. Germline V gene sequence: CDR1 SGHAT, CDR2 FQNNGV. V dropped 5 bases and J dropped 6; count of bases not matched to a gene: 8. CDR3 sequence: CASSHLAGDWDTQYF. The CDR3 nucleotides are TGTGCCAGCAGCCATCTAGCGGGAGACTGGGATACGCAGTATTTT. The full variable domain, with the rest looked up from reference TRBV11-2 and TRBJ2-3, is EAGVAQSPRYKIIEKRQSVAFWCNPISGHATLYWYQQILGQGPKLLIQFQNNGVVDDSQLPKDRFSAERLKGVDSTLKIQPAKLEDSAVYLCASSHLAGDWDTQYFGPGTRLTVL.

The chain couples TRBV11-2 to TRBJ1-1, with TRBD1 identical over 9 bases. Germline V CDR1 and CDR2: SGHAT, FQNNGV. The CDR3 is 13 residues long. V was pared by 0 bases and J by 10 bases, with 3 bases of the junction left unmatched. For the CDR3, the DNA is TGTGCCAGCAGCTTAGAAGACAGGGGGGGAGCTTTCTTT. Its protein is CASSLEDRGGAFF.